The rows below give T cell receptor beta chains drawn from one sample of a study of technical replicates of blood from four donors. Clones were sequenced by immunoSEQ multiplex PCR, and TCRdb holds only the in-frame ones, with some missing. The sample lists over 55,000 clones; 90% to 95% were seen once. Sequenced sample: PBMCs. All receptors derive from a human donor in good health. Some clones in this sample may be carry-over from other donors' samples. CDR3s include the opening cysteine and the closing phenylalanine or tryptophan. A D gene is named only where the DNA matches it firmly. Size is omitted from some rows. Given values are once, few, many or a class for expanded clones.

>TRBJ2-2|TRBV29-1|.|TRBD2
TGCAGCGGCCGGGGAGCGGGAGACCACACCGGGGAGCTGTTTTTT
CSGRGAGDHTGELFF
>TRBJ1-1|TRBV10-3|once|.
TGTGCCATCAGTGACGTCGGGATCTCAAACACTGAAGCTTTCTTT
CAISDVGISNTEAFF
>TRBJ1-5|TRBV6-1|.|.
TGTGCCAGCAGTTGGCGGGGAGAAGGCAATCAGCCCCAGCATTTT
CASSWRGEGNQPQHF
>TRBJ1-5|TRBV7-2|.|TRBD1
TGTGCCAGCAGCTCCGGGACAGGGTTCAATCAGCCCCAGCATTTT
CASSSGTGFNQPQHF
>TRBJ1-1|TRBV25-1|once|TRBD1
TGTGCCAGCAGTGCCATTGACAGGGGTCGGACTGAAGCTTTCTTT
CASSAIDRGRTEAFF
>TRBJ2-1|TRBV6-1|.|TRBD2
TGTGCCAGCAGCCTTAGGACTAGCGGCTACAATGAGCAGTTCTTC
CASSLRTSGYNEQFF
>TRBJ1-2|TRBV29-1|.|.
TGCAGCGTTGAAGATCCTCAACTCTTGCAAAATGGCTACACCTTC
CSVEDPQLLQNGYTF
>TRBJ2-1|TRBV7-9|.|TRBD2
TGTGCCAGCAGCCCAGTCTTGGCGGGGGGGTACAATGAGCAGTTCTTC
CASSPVLAGGYNEQFF
>TRBJ2-7|TRBV9|.|TRBD2
TGTGCCAGCAGCGTATCTAGCGGGGGCCAATACGAGCAGTACTTC
CASSVSSGGQYEQYF
>TRBJ1-3|TRBV4-3|.|.
TGCGCCAGCAGTCAAAACAGGATTAGCTCTGGAAACACCATATATTTT
CASSQNRISSGNTIYF
>TRBJ1-1|TRBV29-1|.|.
TGCAGCGTTGAATTGGATCAGGGCACTGAAGCTTTCTTT
CSVELDQGTEAFF
>TRBJ1-1|TRBV18|.|.
TGTGCCAGCTCAACGGACAAGAACACTGAAGCTTTCTTT
CASSTDKNTEAFF
>TRBJ2-2|TRBV5-1|.|.
TGCGCCAGCAGCTTGGCCCCGGTGAGGGGGACCGGGGAGCTGTTTTTT
CASSLAPVRGTGELFF
>TRBJ1-1|TRBV6-6|.|TRBD1
TGTGCCAGCAGTTTTAGGGACAGCCCGAACACTGAAGCTTTCTTT
CASSFRDSPNTEAFF
>TRBJ2-1|TRBV4-3|.|TRBD2
TGCGCCAGCAGCCAAGTTGGGGGGGGCTCCTACAATGAGCAGTTCTTC
CASSQVGGGSYNEQFF
>TRBJ1-2|TRBV6-1|many|.
TGTGCCAGCAGTGAAGAGGGGGGGGTAGGGTTGAATGGCTACACCTTC
CASSEEGGVGLNGYTF
>TRBJ1-6|TRBV7-3|.|.
TGTGCCAGCAGCTTAAACACAGCCTATAATTCACCCCTCCACTTT
CASSLNTAYNSPLHF
>TRBJ2-3|TRBV7-9|.|TRBD2
TGTGCCAGCAGCTTCGGACTAGCGGGAGCAACAGATACGCAGTATTTT
CASSFGLAGATDTQYF
>TRBJ2-2|TRBV6-4|.|.
TGTGCCAGCAGTGACCTCGGCACCGGGGAGCTGTTTTTT
CASSDLGTGELFF
>TRBJ2-3|TRBV9|few|TRBD2
TGTGCCAGCAGCAGAAGCGGGGGGGCGGGCACAGATACGCAGTATTTT
CASSRSGGAGTDTQYF
>TRBJ1-2|TRBV5-6|.|TRBD1
TGTGCCAGCATGGGACAGACAACCTATGGCTACACCTTC
CASMGQTTYGYTF
>TRBJ2-1|TRBV2|.|TRBD2
TGTGCCAGCACCCGACGCGGGAGAGCGGATGAGCAGTTCTTC
CASTRRGRADEQFF
>TRBJ1-2|TRBV6-6|.|.
TGTGCCAGCAGCGAAACAGGGAACTATGGCTACACCTTC
CASSETGNYGYTF